These 6 T cell receptor beta chains originate from one sample sequenced in a study of shared clonotypes between healthy human individuals. TCRdb keeps only in-frame clones here, not all; method: immunoSEQ multiplex PCR. The sample has 650,000 to 750,000 clones; about two thirds are singletons. Sequencing was performed on memory CD4+ T cells sorted from blood. The subset was: CD45RA-negative fraction. The receptors originated from a woman in her 30s in good health.

The rearrangement links TRBV5-4 to TRBJ1-4, with 7 positions matching TRBD1. Trimming took 0 bases from V and 0 from J; bases not matched to a gene: 5. The germline V gene encodes CDR1 SGHNT and CDR2 YYREEE (reference sequence). The CDR3 totals 17 residues. CDR3 sequence: CASSLVFQGATNEKLFF. DNA of the CDR3: TGTGCCAGCAGCTTGGTTTTTCAGGGGGCAACTAATGAAAAACTGTTTTTT.

About this clone: Other DNA sequences in this sample translate to the same CDR3. The rearrangement uses TRBV4-1 and TRBJ2-7; maybe TRBD1 (5 bases). The CDR3 length is 15 residues. Germline V gene sequence: CDR1 MGHRA, CDR2 YSYEKL. Trimming took off 0 bases at V and 4 bases at J, with 13 bases between the two ends. The CDR3 nucleotides are TGCGCCAGCAGCCAAGAGCGGCTGGGGCTATACGAGCAGTACTTC. This encodes CASSQERLGLYEQYF.

The chain recombines TRBV5-8 with TRBJ2-7, with a weak D call TRBD1 (6 bases). The germline V gene has CDR1 SGHTS and CDR2 YDEGEE. The CDR3 loop spans 14 amino acids. The ends were cut back, 2 bases at V and 4 bases at J, with 13 bases in the middle. The CDR3 reads CASSFRDIKYEQYF. The CDR3 DNA follows: TGTGCCAGCAGCTTCCGGGACATAAAGTACGAGCAGTACTTC.

CDR3 residues: CASTSTNTGELFF. The CDR3 bases are TGTGCCAGCACTAGTACTAACACCGGGGAGCTGTTTTTT. The chain is built from TRBV27 and TRBJ2-2; D is undetermined. The germline V gene encodes CDR1 MNHEY and CDR2 SMNVEV (reference sequence). The CDR3 extends over 13 amino acids. The germline V and J ends were trimmed by 7 bases and 2 bases, with 8 bases remaining between them.

The chain has TRBV10-3 and TRBJ2-3, with 8 bases aligning to TRBD2. The CDR3 loop spans 14 amino acids. Looked up from germline, CDR1 is ENHRY and CDR2 is SYGVKD. With 7 bases clipped from V and 2 bases from J, the junction kept 5 bases outside the gene matches. The CDR3 sequence: CAITPSGPTDTQYF. The DNA for the CDR3 is TGTGCCATCACTCCTAGCGGGCCCACAGATACGCAGTATTTT.

The genes are TRBV25-1 and TRBJ1-5; 8 bases map to TRBD1. In germline, CDR1 is MGHDK, CDR2 SYGVNS. V lost 8 bases and J lost 6; bases outside the gene matches: 9. The length of the CDR3 is 14 residues. The CDR3 DNA sequence: TGTGCCAGCGGACCCGACAGGGGTGGTCAGCCCCAGCATTTT. Protein: CASGPDRGGQPQHF.